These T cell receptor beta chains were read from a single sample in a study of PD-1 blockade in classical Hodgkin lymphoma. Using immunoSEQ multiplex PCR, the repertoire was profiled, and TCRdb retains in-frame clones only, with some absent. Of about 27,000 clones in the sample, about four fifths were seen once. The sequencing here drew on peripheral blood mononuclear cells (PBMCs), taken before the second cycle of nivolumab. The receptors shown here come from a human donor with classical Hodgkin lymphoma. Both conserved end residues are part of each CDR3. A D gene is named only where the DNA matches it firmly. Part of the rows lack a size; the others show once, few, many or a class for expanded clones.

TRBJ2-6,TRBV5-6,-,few,CASSLYRGSGANVLTF,TGTGCCAGCAGTTTATACAGAGGTTCTGGGGCCAACGTCCTGACTTTC
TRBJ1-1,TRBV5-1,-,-,CASSLDGSNTEAFF,TGCGCCAGCAGCTTGGATGGCAGCAACACTGAAGCTTTCTTT
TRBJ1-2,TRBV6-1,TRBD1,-,CASSEARDSIYGYTF,TGTGCCAGCAGTGAAGCGAGGGACAGCATCTATGGCTACACCTTC
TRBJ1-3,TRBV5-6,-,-,CASSFNFVGNTIYF,TGTGCCAGCAGCTTTAACTTTGTCGGAAACACCATATATTTT
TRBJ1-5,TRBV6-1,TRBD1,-,CASSDYLGQDSQPQHF,TGTGCCAGCAGTGACTATTTGGGACAGGACAGTCAGCCCCAGCATTTT
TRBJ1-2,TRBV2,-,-,CASTVEGGPSGYTF,TGTGCCAGCACCGTAGAGGGGGGCCCTAGCGGCTACACCTTC
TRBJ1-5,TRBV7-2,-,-,CASSPSSIATNQPQHF,TGTGCCAGCAGCCCTAGCTCGATAGCCACCAATCAGCCCCAGCATTTT
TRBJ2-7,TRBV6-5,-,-,CASIRGPFSYEQYF,TGTGCCAGCATAAGGGGCCCCTTCTCCTACGAGCAGTACTTC
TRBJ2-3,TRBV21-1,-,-,CASSKGEDRGSTDTQYF,TGTGCCAGCAGCAAGGGAGAGGACAGGGGTAGCACAGATACGCAGTATTTT
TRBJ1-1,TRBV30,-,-,CAWSPQNTEAFF,TGTGCCTGGAGTCCCCAAAACACTGAAGCTTTCTTT
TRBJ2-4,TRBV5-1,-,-,CASSLGQSWTIQYF,TGCGCCAGCAGCTTGGGCCAGAGTTGGACCATTCAGTACTTC